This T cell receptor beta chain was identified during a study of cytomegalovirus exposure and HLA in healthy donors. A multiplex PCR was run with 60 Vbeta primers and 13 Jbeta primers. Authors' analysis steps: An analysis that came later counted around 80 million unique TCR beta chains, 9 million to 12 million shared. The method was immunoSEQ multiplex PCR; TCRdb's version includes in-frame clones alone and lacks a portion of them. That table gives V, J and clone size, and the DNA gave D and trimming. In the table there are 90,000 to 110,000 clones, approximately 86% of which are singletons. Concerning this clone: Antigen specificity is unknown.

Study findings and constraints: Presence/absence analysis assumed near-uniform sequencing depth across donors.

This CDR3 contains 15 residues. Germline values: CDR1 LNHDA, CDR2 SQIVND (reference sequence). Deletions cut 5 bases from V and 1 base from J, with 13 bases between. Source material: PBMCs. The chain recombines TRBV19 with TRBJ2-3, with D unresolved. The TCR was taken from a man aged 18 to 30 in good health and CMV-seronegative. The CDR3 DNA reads TGTGCCAGTAGTCTATCTAGGTTAGGCACAGATACGCAGTATTTT. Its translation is CASSLSRLGTDTQYF.